These T cell receptor beta chains were read from a single sample in a study of beta chain features in type 1 diabetes. Repertoires were generated with immunoSEQ multiplex PCR, while TCRdb's copy carries only in-frame clones and drops some. The repertoire holds about 150,000 clones, with roughly 10% as singletons. The sample was central memory CD4+ T cells from blood. Receptors originate from a man aged 18-30 years in good health. Both conserved end residues are part of each CDR3. D genes are given only for firm matches. Clone size is shown for a subset of rows, as once, few, many or a class of expanded clone.

j_call v_call clone_size d_call cdr3_nt cdr3_aa
TRBJ2-1 TRBV2 few NA TGTGCCAGCAGTAGCCTAGCGATTAGCTCCTACAATGAGCAGTTCTTC CASSSLAISSYNEQFF
TRBJ1-6 TRBV28 few NA TGTGCCAGCAGAGAGGGGATGGATAATTCACCCCTCCACTTT CASREGMDNSPLHF
TRBJ1-4 TRBV4-3 few NA TGCGCCAGCAGCCAAGAAGCGGGGCGCGGGGCTAATGAAAAACTGTTTTTT CASSQEAGRGANEKLFF
TRBJ1-5 TRBV4-2 many NA TGTGCCAGCAGCCAAGAAAGGGGGGCGCAGAATCAGCCCCAGCATTTT CASSQERGAQNQPQHF
TRBJ2-5 TRBV25-1 NA NA TGTGCCAGCAGTGAACGGTCGGGCACCGAGACCCAGTACTTC CASSERSGTETQYF
TRBJ1-3 TRBV29-1 NA NA TGCAGCGTTTGTGTCGGCGGGCAGGGAAACACCATATATTTT CSVCVGGQGNTIYF
TRBJ1-2 TRBV6-1 NA NA TGTGCCAGCAGTGGGCAGACAGATGGCTACACCTTC CASSGQTDGYTF
TRBJ2-1 TRBV21-1 few NA TGTGCCAGCACTGGAACCAAGCAGTTCTTC CASTGTKQFF
TRBJ1-4 TRBV9 NA TRBD1 TGTGCCAGCACCACCGGGACAGGTACTGAAAAACTGTTTTTT CASTTGTGTEKLFF
TRBJ2-7 TRBV7-2 few TRBD2 TGTGCCAGCAGCTTAAAGGGGACTAGCGGGACCGCCGCTTACGAGCAGTACTTC CASSLKGTSGTAAYEQYF
TRBJ2-7 TRBV6-6 NA TRBD1 TGTGCCAGCAGACACACTCACAGGGGGAACTACGAGCAGTACTTC CASRHTHRGNYEQYF
TRBJ1-1 TRBV29-1 NA NA TGCAGCGCCCCCGGAGTGACTGAAGCTTTCTTT CSAPGVTEAFF
TRBJ2-4 TRBV28 NA TRBD1 TGTGCCAGCATCCGGGGTGGGCAGGGGGTGAAGTACTTC CASIRGGQGVKYF
TRBJ2-1 TRBV29-1 NA NA TGCAGCGTTGAATCGGGGGGCAGGGGACTGTCCTACAATGAGCAGTTCTTC CSVESGGRGLSYNEQFF
TRBJ2-2 TRBV7-9 NA TRBD2 TGTGCCAGCAGCGCTAGCGGGACGGGGACCGGGGAGCTGTTTTTT CASSASGTGTGELFF
TRBJ2-3 TRBV5-4 few NA TGTGCCAGCAGCGAAACTGAAGATACGCAGTATTTT CASSETEDTQYF
TRBJ1-5 TRBV19 few NA TGTGCCAGTAGTATAGGTCTGGATCAGCCCCAGCATTTT CASSIGLDQPQHF
TRBJ2-3 TRBV5-1 NA TRBD1 TGCGCCAGCAGCTGGAAGGGGGCCTACACAGATACGCAGTATTTT CASSWKGAYTDTQYF
TRBJ2-5 TRBV18 NA NA TGTGCCAGCTCTCGGATGTCAGGGACACAAGAGACCCAGTACTTC CASSRMSGTQETQYF
TRBJ1-3 TRBV27 NA TRBD1 TGTGCCAGCAGTTTATCGCGGACAGGGGTTGGAAACACCATATATTTT CASSLSRTGVGNTIYF
TRBJ1-4 TRBV4-3 NA NA TGCGCCAGCAGCCAAGAGACCGGAAGTGCAACTAATGAAAAACTGTTTTTT CASSQETGSATNEKLFF
TRBJ2-1 TRBV15 NA TRBD1 TGTGCCACCAGCAGGGGTGGACAGGCGGAAGAGCAGTTCTTC CATSRGGQAEEQFF
TRBJ2-3 TRBV4-3 NA TRBD2 TGCGCCAGCAGCCAAGCTCGAAAGCGGGGGTCTAGCACAGATACGCAGTATTTT CASSQARKRGSSTDTQYF
TRBJ2-3 TRBV5-1 few NA TGCGCCAGCAGCTTTGGTGGGCCGGCAGGGACAGATACGCAGTATTTT CASSFGGPAGTDTQYF
TRBJ2-3 TRBV9 few NA TGTGCCAGCAGCGTAGGGTCTAGCGCCAGCACAGATACGCAGTATTTT CASSVGSSASTDTQYF
TRBJ2-7 TRBV6-5 few TRBD2 TGTGCCAGCCAAAACGGGGGGAGGGAGAAGCAGTACTTC CASQNGGREKQYF
TRBJ1-4 TRBV7-2 NA NA TGTGCCAGCAGCCAACTCCAGGGGTTTAGGGATGAAAAACTGTTTTTT CASSQLQGFRDEKLFF
TRBJ2-7 TRBV11-3 few TRBD1 TGTGCCAGCAGCCGGACAGGGAGCTACGAGCAGTACTTC CASSRTGSYEQYF
TRBJ1-5 TRBV7-2 few TRBD1 TGTGCCAGCAGCACCGGGACAGACAATCAGCCCCAGCATTTT CASSTGTDNQPQHF
TRBJ2-5 TRBV11-3 few TRBD2 TGTGCCAGCAGCTTAGCCGCGGGGGGTCAAGAGACCCAGTACTTC CASSLAAGGQETQYF
TRBJ2-1 TRBV5-4 many NA TGCGCCAGCAGCCAAGGGATTTGGGTCAATGAGCAGTTCTTC CASSQGIWVNEQFF
TRBJ2-7 TRBV7-2 few TRBD2 TGTGCCAGCAGCCAAGAGTTATCTAGACTAGCGGGAGGAGAGTACTTC CASSQELSRLAGGEYF
TRBJ2-2 TRBV6-5 NA NA TGTGCCACCAAGGGACGGAGGAACACCGGGGAGCTGTTTTTT CATKGRRNTGELFF
TRBJ1-2 TRBV29-1 few TRBD1 TGCAGCGTTGAAGCTGACCGGGGACAGGGCGATGGCTACACCTTC CSVEADRGQGDGYTF
TRBJ2-1 TRBV10-3 many NA TGTGCCTCCGTTGGGGGGAATGAGCAGTTCTTC CASVGGNEQFF
TRBJ2-7 TRBV11-3 many NA TGTGCCAGCAGCCCTCTAAGGGGTGGAGAGCAGTACTTC CASSPLRGGEQYF
TRBJ1-2 TRBV4-3 NA NA TGCGCCAGCAGCCAAGATTTGTGGCAGGGCTCCTATGGCTACACCTTC CASSQDLWQGSYGYTF
TRBJ2-2 TRBV5-1 few TRBD1 TGCGCCAGCACAGACAGGGTCGACACCGGGGAGCTGTTTTTT CASTDRVDTGELFF
TRBJ2-7 TRBV7-3 few NA TGTGCCAGCAGCTTGGGCCAAGGCATGAAGCAGTACTTC CASSLGQGMKQYF
TRBJ2-5 TRBV27 few TRBD2 TGTGCCAGCACCACTACTAGCGGGAGATCAGAGACCCAGTACTTC CASTTTSGRSETQYF
TRBJ1-1 TRBV7-9 NA NA TGTGCCAGCAGCTTAGCCGGACCGACGAACACTGAAGCTTTCTTT CASSLAGPTNTEAFF
TRBJ2-1 TRBV14 few NA TGTGCCAGCAGCCAACTGAGGGGTAGTGGTGAGCAGTTCTTC CASSQLRGSGEQFF
TRBJ2-3 TRBV7-9 few NA TGTGCCAGCAGCTTTCTTTTAGATACGCAGTATTTT CASSFLLDTQYF
TRBJ1-6 TRBV5-1 few NA TGCGCCAGCAGCCCGGCAGACCCAGGGAATTCACCCCTCCACTTT CASSPADPGNSPLHF